This T cell receptor beta chain was documented in a study of cytotoxic CD8 clonotypes in ibrutinib-treated CLL. Study-level findings and limits: At the start, clonality exceeded age-matched healthy donors and followed circulating CD8+ T-cell counts.

Note on this clone: What it binds is not known.

TCRdb keeps only in-frame clones here, not all; method: immunoSEQ multiplex PCR. The sample lists about 130,000 clones, about 76% occurring once. V was trimmed by 7 bases and J by 2 bases, leaving 8 bases between them. Germline V gives CDR1 MDHEN, CDR2 SYDVKM. This CDR3 comprises 12 residues. The chain employs TRBV28 and TRBJ1-2; the D is unclear. This TCR was recovered from a human donor with chronic lymphocytic leukemia. This specimen consisted of PBMCs, obtained after 24 months of ibrutinib treatment. CDR3: CASMWENYGYTF. In DNA form, the CDR3 reads TGTGCCAGCATGTGGGAAAACTATGGCTACACCTTC.